This T cell receptor (beta chain) was captured by sequencing in a study of cytomegalovirus exposure and HLA in healthy donors. Both 60 Vbeta primers and 13 Jbeta primers went into the PCR. Only in-frame clones appear in the TCRdb table, and some are missing; sequencing was by immunoSEQ multiplex PCR. This table holds roughly 180,000 clones, 9.5% found once. V trimming: 0 bases; J trimming: 2 bases; junction bases outside the gene matches: 12. The CDR3 totals 18 residues. CDR1 is SGDLS and CDR2 is YYNGEE in the germline V gene. The specimen sequenced was PBMCs. The source of this sequence is a woman in her twenties or thirties in good health and CMV-seropositive. The chain recombines TRBV9 with TRBJ2-3; TRBD1 aligns across 7 bases. CDR3 in amino acids: CASSVEGTVLFDTDTQYF. The CDR3 nucleotides are TGTGCCAGCAGCGTAGAAGGGACAGTGCTTTTTGACACAGATACGCAGTATTTT.